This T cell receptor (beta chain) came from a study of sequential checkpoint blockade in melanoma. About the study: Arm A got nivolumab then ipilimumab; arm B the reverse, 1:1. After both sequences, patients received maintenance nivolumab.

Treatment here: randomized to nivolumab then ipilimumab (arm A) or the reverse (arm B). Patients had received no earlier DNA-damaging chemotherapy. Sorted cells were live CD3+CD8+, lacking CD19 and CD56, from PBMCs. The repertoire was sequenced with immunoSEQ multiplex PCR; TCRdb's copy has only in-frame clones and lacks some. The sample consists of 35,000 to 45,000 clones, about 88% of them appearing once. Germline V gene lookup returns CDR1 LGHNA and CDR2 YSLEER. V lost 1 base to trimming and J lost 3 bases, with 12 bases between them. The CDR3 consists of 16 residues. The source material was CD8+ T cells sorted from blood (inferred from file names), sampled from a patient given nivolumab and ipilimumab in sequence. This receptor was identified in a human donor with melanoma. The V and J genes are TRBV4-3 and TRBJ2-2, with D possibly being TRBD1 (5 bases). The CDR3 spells CASSQGTGRDTGELFF. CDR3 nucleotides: TGCGCCAGCAGCCAAGGAACCGGCAGGGACACCGGGGAGCTGTTTTTT.